These 20 T cell receptor beta chains share one sample of origin, sequenced in a study of OX40 agonist ivuxolimab in advanced cancers. Only in-frame clones appear in the TCRdb table, and some are missing; sequencing was by immunoSEQ multiplex PCR. The sample yields about 86,000 clones, around 90% seen once. The sequencing here drew on CD4+ or CD8+ T cells sorted from blood, taken in a trial of the OX40 agonist ivuxolimab. The receptor source for this set is an adult with an advanced solid tumor such as melanoma, head and neck, liver or kidney cancer.

The rearrangement uses TRBV5-1 and TRBJ1-1; D is possibly TRBD1 (5 bases). V was pared by 4 bases and J by 0 bases, with 10 bases between. Germline V gene lookup returns CDR1 SGHRS and CDR2 YFSETQ. The CDR3 extends over 14 amino acids. In DNA form, the CDR3 reads TGCGCCAGCAGCCCCAACAGGCTGAACACTGAAGCTTTCTTT. Encoded protein: CASSPNRLNTEAFF. The entire variable domain, with the rest obtained from reference TRBV5-1 and TRBJ1-1, is as follows: KAGVTQTPRYLIKTRGQQVTLSCSPISGHRSVSWYQQTPGQGLQFLFEYFSETQRNKGNFPGRFSGRQFSNSRSEMNVSTLELGDSALYLCASSPNRLNTEAFFGQGTRLTVV.

The rearrangement joins TRBV5-1 to TRBJ1-1; D ambiguous. This CDR3 region has 13 residues. Germline lookup yields CDR1 SGHRS and CDR2 YFSETQ. V was shortened by 4 bases and J by 10 bases, with 17 bases between the two germline ends. The CDR3 DNA sequence: TGCGCCAGCAGCCAAATACTCAGAATTGGAGCTTTCTTT. Translated: CASSQILRIGAFF.

V is TRBV5-8 and J is TRBJ2-3; TRBD2 matches at 10 bases. V was pared by 1 base and J by 4 bases, with 9 bases of the junction left unmatched. This CDR3 has 17 residues. Per the germline V gene, CDR1 is SGHTS and CDR2 is YDEGEE. The CDR3 coding sequence is TGTGCCAGCAGCTTGTGGAAAAGCGGGGGGGAGGCAGATACGCAGTATTTT. This encodes CASSLWKSGGEADTQYF.

The chain is built from TRBV6-4 and TRBJ1-1; 8 bases align to TRBD1. V was clipped by 2 bases and J by 0 bases; unmatched bases: 8. Germline CDR1 is MRHNA and CDR2 is SNTAGT. This CDR3 comprises 17 residues. The CDR3 DNA follows: TGTGCCAGCAGTGACGAGGACAGGGAATTGTTGAACACTGAAGCTTTCTTT. It is translated as CASSDEDRELLNTEAFF.

V usage is TRBV6-1 and J usage is TRBJ1-1; D call uncertain. The CDR3 is 11 amino acids. Germline CDR1 is MNHNS and CDR2 is SASEGT. Between the trimmed V and J ends, which lost 7 bases and 1 base, there was a span of 4 bases. The CDR3 loop reads CASKRNTEAFF. CDR3 bases: TGTGCCAGCAAGAGGAACACTGAAGCTTTCTTT.

On this clone: Other DNA sequences of this sample code for an identical CDR3. This chain joins TRBV9 and TRBJ1-4; 9 bases are a match to TRBD1. The junction had 4 bases not matched to a gene; V was cut back by 2 bases and J by 5 bases. The CDR3 sequence is 15 residues long. The germline CDR1 and CDR2 sequences are SGDLS and YYNGEE. The CDR3 loop is CASSVGTGFNEKLFF. The CDR3 region has the DNA TGTGCCAGCAGCGTGGGGACAGGGTTCAATGAAAAACTGTTTTTT.

This clone was picked up a small number of times. The V call is TRBV9, the J call TRBJ1-1; D uncertain. CDR3 length: 15 amino acids. Germline CDR1 is SGDLS and CDR2 is YYNGEE. With 0 bases removed from V and 1 base from J, the gap between germline ends came to 10 bases. The CDR3 DNA sequence: TGTGCCAGCAGCGTAGTAACCCGGTCGAACACTGAAGCTTTCTTT. It encodes CASSVVTRSNTEAFF.

This chain connects TRBV5-1 to TRBJ2-5; TRBD2 might be the D (5 bases). The end of the DNA fits TRBJ2-7 better, so the J call may be wrong. Germline loops: CDR1 SGHRS, CDR2 YFSETQ. This CDR3 spans 13 amino acids. The CDR3 bases are TGCGCCAGTAACCGGGAAGGGATCTACGAGCAGTACTTC. The encoded protein is CASNREGIYEQYF.

The gene calls are TRBV2 and TRBJ1-5, with D possibly being TRBD1 (6 bases). The CDR3 is 14 amino acids. Trimming shortened V by 5 bases and J by 0 bases, and 8 bases separated the two germline ends. Germline CDR1 is SNHLY and CDR2 is FYNNEI. The CDR3 DNA reads as TGTGCCAGCAGTTTACAGGGTAGCAATCAGCCCCAGCATTTT. Its translation is CASSLQGSNQPQHF.

The chain couples TRBV19 to TRBJ2-2; no clear D. Germline CDR1 and CDR2: LNHDA and SQIVND (reference sequence). Trimming stripped 5 bases from V and 3 bases from J, with 4 bases between. The CDR3 extends over 12 amino acids. The CDR3 DNA reads TGTGCCAGTAGTCCGTACACCGGGGAGCTGTTTTTT. This encodes CASSPYTGELFF. Filled out from reference TRBV19 and TRBJ2-2, the complete variable domain reads DGGITQSPKYLFRKEGQNVTLSCEQNLNHDAMYWYRQDPGQGLRLIYYSQIVNDFQKGDIAEGYSVSREKKESFPLTVTSAQKNPTAFYLCASSPYTGELFFGEGSRLTVL.

CDR3 nucleotides: TGTGCCAGCAGCCCCGAGGGCGACTATGGCTACACCTTC. It is translated as CASSPEGDYGYTF. The chain couples TRBV7-9 to TRBJ1-2; no clear D. This CDR3 is 13 amino acids long. The V end was cut by 5 bases, the J end by 3 bases, with 10 bases between. The germline V gene has CDR1 SEHNR and CDR2 FQNEAQ (reference sequence).

CDR3 DNA sequence: TGTGCCAGCAGTCTCCTCCCTAACAGGGTAGGGAATGAGCAGTTCTTC. Amino acids: CASSLLPNRVGNEQFF. The chain couples TRBV11-2 to TRBJ2-1; maybe TRBD1 (6 bases). CDR1 is SGHAT and CDR2 is FQNNGV in the germline V gene. The length of the CDR3 is 16 residues. Trimming cost V 6 bases and J 7 bases, with 22 bases left between them.

V is TRBV28 and J is TRBJ1-2, with 10 bases identical to TRBD1. The V segment lost 6 bases and the J segment 5 bases; nucleotides outside the gene matches: 9. The CDR3 totals 15 residues. CDR1 is MDHEN and CDR2 is SYDVKM in the germline V gene. In nucleotides, the CDR3 is TGTGCCAGCAGGGGGGGACAGGGGAAGGGGTATGGCTACACCTTC. Protein sequence: CASRGGQGKGYGYTF.

The chain employs TRBV7-9 and TRBJ2-1; D gene unclear. There are 15 residues in the CDR3. With 3 bases removed from V and 0 bases from J, the gap between germline ends came to 9 bases. Germline values: CDR1 SEHNR, CDR2 FQNEAQ (reference sequence). Written as DNA, the CDR3 is TGTGCCAGCAGCTTTCGGACGGTCTCCTACAATGAGCAGTTCTTC. Protein: CASSFRTVSYNEQFF.

The gene calls are TRBV6-4 and TRBJ1-2; TRBD1 agrees at 7 bases. Germline CDR1 MRHNA, CDR2 SNTAGT. The CDR3 has 16 residues. The trim removed 2 bases at V and 2 bases at J, leaving 8 bases unmatched. CDR3 bases: TGTGCCAGCAGTGACGGGGGGACAGATATGAACTATGGCTACACCTTC. Amino acids: CASSDGGTDMNYGYTF.

The rearrangement joins TRBV7-3 to TRBJ2-3, with 8 bases identical to TRBD2. Germline V gives CDR1 SGHTA, CDR2 FQGTGA. The CDR3 is 17 amino acids. J gave up 0 bases and V 5 bases, and 10 bases lay outside the gene matches. The CDR3 region is CASSPTRSGASTDTQYF. CDR3 nucleotide sequence: TGTGCCAGCAGCCCCACGCGTAGCGGGGCTAGCACAGATACGCAGTATTTT.

V and J are TRBV4-3 and TRBJ2-7, with D uncertain. Trimming pared 4 bases from V and 2 bases from J, leaving 9 bases between. The germline gives CDR1 LGHNA, CDR2 YSLEER. This CDR3 contains 13 residues. The chain's CDR3 is CASSRGSTYEQYF. The CDR3 DNA reads as TGCGCCAGCAGCCGGGGTTCCACCTACGAGCAGTACTTC.

The rearrangement joins TRBV7-9 to TRBJ1-2; weak D call: TRBD1 (5 bases). CDR3 length: 14 residues. V was cut by 5 bases and J by 1 base, with 11 bases left in between. Per the germline V gene, CDR1 is SEHNR and CDR2 is FQNEAQ (reference sequence). This CDR3 reads CASSEGRDNYGYTF. The CDR3 bases are TGTGCCAGCAGCGAGGGACGCGATAACTATGGCTACACCTTC.

This clone showed up just a few times. This chain connects TRBV18 to TRBJ2-7; D might be TRBD2 (6 bases). V gave up 10 bases and J gave up 5 bases, with 24 bases separating them. The CDR3 is 15 residues long. Germline V gene lookup returns CDR1 KGHSH and CDR2 LQKENI. As DNA, the CDR3 is TGTGCCACTGGGCAAGGGGCTGGTTCTAGCGACGAGCAGTACTTC. Translated, it gives CATGQGAGSSDEQYF.

This clone was counted between two and nine times. This chain connects TRBV10-1 to TRBJ1-5; no clear D gene. Per germline, CDR1 WNHNN and CDR2 SYGVQD (reference sequence). CDR3 length: 13 residues. V lost 2 bases and J 0 bases, leaving 2 bases between the germline ends. The CDR3 sequence is CASSEHSNQPQHF. DNA of the CDR3: TGCGCCAGCAGTGAGCATAGCAATCAGCCCCAGCATTTT.